Sequencing of this TCR beta chain was carried out in a study of shared clonotypes between healthy human individuals. Study results and limitations: Clonotype sharing levels among donors were expected to vary with sequencing depth. Generation probabilities were higher for clonotypes shared across all four sorted-subset donors than for unshared ones. Approximately 5.4% of naive CD4 clonotypes were common to a handful of donors.

Between the trimmed V and J ends, which lost 1 base and 1 base, there was a span of 12 bases. CDR1 is MGHRA and CDR2 is YSYEKL in the germline V gene. This CDR3 region has 16 residues. With regard to this clone: Its specificity is unknown.

The repertoire was sequenced with immunoSEQ multiplex PCR; TCRdb's copy has only in-frame clones and lacks some. The table lists roughly 2.4 million clones, around 95% of them singletons, with around 0.13% in the top ten. Sample: naive CD4+ T cells sorted from blood. Subset noted: CD45RA+ positively selected. The clonotype originates from a man aged 18 to 35 in good health. The V gene is TRBV4-1, the J gene TRBJ2-3; D unclear. The chain's CDR3 is CASSQGGPRGTDTQYF. CDR3 bases: TGCGCCAGCAGCCAAGGAGGCCCCCGGGGCACAGATACGCAGTATTTT.